One T cell receptor beta chain is described in this entry. The target antigen is unknown. The data were taken from a study of shared clonotypes between healthy human individuals. The assay was immunoSEQ multiplex PCR, and TCRdb's table has in-frame clones only and misses some. This table holds about 690,000 clones, 90% found once. Regarding the study as a whole: Larger estimated richness was generally seen in naive subsets than in memory subsets.

The germline CDR1 and CDR2 sequences are LNHNV and YYDKDF (reference sequence). Trimming took off 5 bases at V and 0 bases at J, with 13 bases between the two ends. This CDR3 contains 16 residues. The chain employs TRBV15 and TRBJ2-2, with D unclear. The TCR originated in a man in his late teens or twenties in good health. Some clones in this sample may be carry-over from other donors' samples. The sample consisted of memory CD8+ T cells from PBMCs. The subset was: CD45RO+ cells pooled with CCR7-negative TemRA cells. As DNA, the CDR3 is TGTGCCACCAGCCCACCTTCCAGCGCGAACACCGGGGAGCTGTTTTTT. Translation: CATSPPSSANTGELFF. Drawing the rest from reference TRBV15 and TRBJ2-2, the complete variable domain is DAMVIQNPRYQVTQFGKPVTLSCSQTLNHNVMYWYQQKSSQAPKLLFHYYDKDFNNEADTPDNFQSRRPNTSFCFLDIRSPGLGDTAMYLCATSPPSSANTGELFFGEGSRLTVL.